The sample holds a few counts of the clone carrying this TCR beta chain. Its specificity is unknown. A single record per CDR3 protein comes from TCRdb applying MiXCR to the 5' RACE reads. Of fewer than 300,000 distinct CDR3 sequences in the sample, 18% were seen once. This sample was included in a study of T-cell memory formation after mild COVID-19. Study background: Largely donor-specific sequence clusters came from a couple of donors.

The V gene's germline CDR1 is LNHNV and CDR2 YYDKDF (reference sequence). Deletions cut 3 bases from V and 6 bases from J, with 7 bases between. This CDR3 has 12 amino acids. Regarding the study as a whole: Mainly in CM and EM were contracting CD4+ clones; CD8+ were in EMRA. Cross-reactive memory apparently joined, as some responding clones appeared in pre-infection memory.

The V and J genes are TRBV15 and TRBJ2-3; no firm D call. Sample: PBMCs or a T cell subset sorted from them (not recorded which). The sequence derives from a young man who had mild COVID-19 (a few samples of this study predate the infection). Cell type and time point are not known. The CDR3 bases are TGTGCCACCAGCAGTCCGCAGGATACGCAGTATTTT. Its translation is CATSSPQDTQYF. Looking up the rest from reference TRBV15 and TRBJ2-3 gives the full variable domain: DAMVIQNPRYQVTQFGKPVTLSCSQTLNHNVMYWYQQKSSQAPKLLFHYYDKDFNNEADTPDNFQSRRPNTSFCFLDIRSPGLGDTAMYLCATSSPQDTQYFGPGTRLTVL.